The 2 T cell receptor beta chains given below trace back to one sample, sequenced in a study of cytomegalovirus exposure and HLA in healthy donors. Only in-frame clones appear in the TCRdb table, and some are missing; sequencing was by immunoSEQ multiplex PCR. Here the sample spans some 76,000 clones, approximately 94% being singletons. Sequencing was done on a sample of PBMCs. These receptors all stem from a woman aged 18-29 years in good health and CMV-seropositive.

This chain joins TRBV27 and TRBJ1-5; D is possibly TRBD1 (6 bases). V was trimmed by 5 bases and J by 7 bases, leaving 21 bases between them. This CDR3 region has 16 residues. Germline assignment: CDR1 MNHEY and CDR2 SMNVEV (reference sequence). The CDR3 reads CASSVDGTTEGQPQHF. CDR3 in DNA: TGTGCCAGCAGTGTAGATGGGACAACCGAAGGGCAGCCCCAGCATTTT.

The chain carries TRBV11-2 and TRBJ2-1; 12 bases align to TRBD2. CDR1 and CDR2 from the germline V gene are SGHAT and FQNNGV. J was trimmed by 3 bases and V by 4 bases; bases with no gene match: 1. The CDR3 totals 15 residues. The CDR3 loop is CASSSGLAGYNEQFF. In DNA, the CDR3 is TGTGCCAGCAGCTCGGGACTAGCGGGCTACAATGAGCAGTTCTTC.